This T cell receptor beta chain was recovered during a study of technical replicates of blood from a handful of donors. The assay was immunoSEQ multiplex PCR, and TCRdb's table has in-frame clones only and misses some. The data hold tens of thousands of clones, with over 85% observed a single time. The germline V gene encodes CDR1 SQVTM and CDR2 ANQGSEA. The CDR3 covers 16 residues. V was cut by 5 bases and J by 2 bases, with 20 bases left in between. The receptor was isolated from a human donor in good health. The V and J genes are TRBV29-1 and TRBJ2-3; a possible D gene is TRBD1 (5 bases). The sequencing sample was made of T cells isolated from PBMCs. The CDR3 protein is CSVLPPGRVDTDTQYF. The CDR3 DNA reads TGCAGCGTTCTTCCCCCGGGCAGGGTTGACACAGATACGCAGTATTTT.